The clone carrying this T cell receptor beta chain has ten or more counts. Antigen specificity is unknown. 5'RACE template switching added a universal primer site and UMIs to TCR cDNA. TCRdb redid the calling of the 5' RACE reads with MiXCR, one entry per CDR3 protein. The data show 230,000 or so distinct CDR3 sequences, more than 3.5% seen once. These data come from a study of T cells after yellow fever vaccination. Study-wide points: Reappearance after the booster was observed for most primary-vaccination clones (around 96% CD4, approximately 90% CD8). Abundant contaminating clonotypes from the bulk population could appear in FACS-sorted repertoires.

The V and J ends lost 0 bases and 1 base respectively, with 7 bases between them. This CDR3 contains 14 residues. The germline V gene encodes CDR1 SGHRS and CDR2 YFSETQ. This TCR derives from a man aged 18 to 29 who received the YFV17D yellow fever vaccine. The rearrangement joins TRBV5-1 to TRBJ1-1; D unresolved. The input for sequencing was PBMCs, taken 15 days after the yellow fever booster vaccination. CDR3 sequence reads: CASSLGTTNTEAFF. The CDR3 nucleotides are TGCGCCAGCAGCTTGGGGACCACGAACACTGAAGCTTTCTTT.